The subject of this entry is one T cell receptor (beta chain). The antigen is not known. V lost 5 bases and J lost 4; bases outside the gene matches: 8. From germline, CDR1 is LNHDA and CDR2 SQIVND (reference sequence). This CDR3 has 16 residues. This record comes from a study of cytomegalovirus exposure and HLA in healthy donors. About the research overall: Within an early data release were 65 million to 90 million unique TCRs drawn from HLA-typed donors. Among the 398 genotyped donors, just over 80% were placed in the Caucasian-associated ancestry cluster. General study results and limits: Among the most significant clusters, several appeared linked to common viral pathogens in a later analysis. TCR beta chains associated with HLA were, in a later analysis, more clonally expanded than equally common others.

The PCR ran on 60 Vbeta and 13 Jbeta primers. TCRdb's table, derived via immunoSEQ multiplex PCR, lists solely in-frame clones and lacks some. The sample includes about 150,000 clones, around 81% of them seen just once. The material sequenced was PBMCs. This TCR was recovered from a woman aged 35 to 49 in good health and CMV-seropositive. The V gene is TRBV19, the J gene TRBJ1-2; 12 bases match TRBD1. CDR3 nucleotide sequence: TGTGCCAGTAGTCCCACCGGGACAGGGGGCTTCTATGGCTACACCTTC. The encoded protein is CASSPTGTGGFYGYTF.